This T cell receptor (beta chain) is drawn from a study of cytomegalovirus exposure and HLA in healthy donors. Regarding the study as a whole: As a later analysis showed, a missense DCLRE1C variant was linked to trimming of TCR beta V- and J-genes. It has been reported that TCR beta sequences accurately predicted the HLA-A and HLA-B alleles of most subjects.

The CDR3 sequence is 13 residues long. Trimming left V 4 bases short and J 1 base short, with 10 bases between. Germline loops: CDR1 SQVTM, CDR2 ANQGSEA. PCR employed 60 Vbeta and 13 Jbeta primers. Clones were sequenced by immunoSEQ multiplex PCR, and TCRdb holds only the in-frame ones, with some missing. Of about 100,000 clones in the sample, 80% to 85% are singletons; the top ten hold over 4%. Remarks on this clone: Its antigen is unidentified.

Sequenced input: PBMCs. The chain links TRBV29-1 to TRBJ2-5; D is perhaps TRBD2 (6 bases). This TCR was recovered from a woman in her sixties or seventies in good health and CMV-seropositive. DNA for the CDR3: TGCAGCGTTGGAGCGGGCAGCCAAGAGACCCAGTACTTC. Its translation is CSVGAGSQETQYF.